The TCR beta chain described here comes from a study of radiotherapy plus CTLA-4 blockade in lung cancer. Overall study: Objective responses arose in about 17% of patients, and 25% to 40% experienced disease control.

Sequenced by immunoSEQ multiplex PCR; TCRdb stores in-frame clones only, minus some. Among around 100,000 clones listed, roughly four fifths were seen once. Overall study findings and caveats: In blood, tumor-derived TCR clones expanded after radiotherapy plus ipilimumab.

Points on this clone: Antigen: not known.

It was focal radiation plus CTLA-4 blockade with ipilimumab that patients with chemo-refractory metastatic non-small-cell lung cancer received. This clonotype was sampled from a human donor with non-small cell lung cancer that progressed on radiotherapy plus ipilimumab. Some clones in this sample may be carry-over from other donors' samples. Here the sequenced sample was peripheral blood, taken from a patient treated with radiotherapy plus ipilimumab.

DNA for the CDR3: TGTGCCAGCAGTACTAGCGGGGTCCCCTACGAGCAGTACTTC. Translation gives CASSTSGVPYEQYF. The V call is TRBV6-1, the J call TRBJ2-7; 10 bases line up with TRBD2. The CDR3 runs 14 residues. Unmatched junction bases numbered 3, after V lost 5 bases and J lost 2 bases. Per the germline V gene, CDR1 is MNHNS and CDR2 is SASEGT.